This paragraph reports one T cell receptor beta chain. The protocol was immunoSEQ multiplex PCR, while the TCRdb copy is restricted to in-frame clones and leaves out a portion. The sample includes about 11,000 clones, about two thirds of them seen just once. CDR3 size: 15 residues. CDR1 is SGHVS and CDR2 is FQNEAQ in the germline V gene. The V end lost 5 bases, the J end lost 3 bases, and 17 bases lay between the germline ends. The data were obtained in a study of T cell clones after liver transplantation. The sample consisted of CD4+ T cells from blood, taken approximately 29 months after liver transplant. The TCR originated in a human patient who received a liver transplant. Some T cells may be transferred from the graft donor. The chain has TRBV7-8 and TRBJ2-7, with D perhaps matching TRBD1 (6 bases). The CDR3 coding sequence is TGTGCCAGCAGCCCGGCTGGGGGCCAAGGCTACGAGCAGTACTTC. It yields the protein CASSPAGGQGYEQYF. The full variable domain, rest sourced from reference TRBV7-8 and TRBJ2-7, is GAGVSQSPRYKVAKRGQDVALRCDPISGHVSLFWYQQALGQGPEFLTYFQNEAQLDKSGLPSDRFFAERPEGSVSTLKIQRTQQEDSAVYLCASSPAGGQGYEQYFGPGTRLTVT.